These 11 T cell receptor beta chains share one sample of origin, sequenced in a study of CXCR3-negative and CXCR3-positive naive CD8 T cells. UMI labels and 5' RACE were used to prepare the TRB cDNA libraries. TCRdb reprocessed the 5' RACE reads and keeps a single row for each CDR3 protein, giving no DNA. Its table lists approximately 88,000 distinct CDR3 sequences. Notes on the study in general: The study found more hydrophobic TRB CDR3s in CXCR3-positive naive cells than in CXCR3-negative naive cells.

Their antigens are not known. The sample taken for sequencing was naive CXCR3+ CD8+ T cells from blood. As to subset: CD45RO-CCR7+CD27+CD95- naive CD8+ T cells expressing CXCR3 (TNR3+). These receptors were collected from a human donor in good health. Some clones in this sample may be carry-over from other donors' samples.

The CDR3 region is CASSYSRTEAFF. The rearrangement uses TRBV6-2 or TRBV6-3 and TRBJ1-1. This CDR3 region has 12 residues. Germline V gene sequence: CDR1 MNHEY, CDR2 SVGEGT.

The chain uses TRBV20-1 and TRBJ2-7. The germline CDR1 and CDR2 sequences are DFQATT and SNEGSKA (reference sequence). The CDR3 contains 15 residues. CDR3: CSARDWSGSSYEQYF.

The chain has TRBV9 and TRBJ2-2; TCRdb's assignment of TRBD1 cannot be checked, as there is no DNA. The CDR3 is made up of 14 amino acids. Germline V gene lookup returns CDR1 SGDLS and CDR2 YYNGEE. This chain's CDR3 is CASSPSRGTGELFF.

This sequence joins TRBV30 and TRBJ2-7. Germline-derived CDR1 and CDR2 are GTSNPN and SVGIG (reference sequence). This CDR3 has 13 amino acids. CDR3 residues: CAWSVTDRYEQYF.

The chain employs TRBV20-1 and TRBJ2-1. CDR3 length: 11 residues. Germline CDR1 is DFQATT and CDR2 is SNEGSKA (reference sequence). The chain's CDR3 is CSASFVNEQFF.

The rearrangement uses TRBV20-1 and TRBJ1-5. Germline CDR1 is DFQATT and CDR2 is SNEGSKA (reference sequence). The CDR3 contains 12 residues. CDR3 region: CSARGEVQPQHF.

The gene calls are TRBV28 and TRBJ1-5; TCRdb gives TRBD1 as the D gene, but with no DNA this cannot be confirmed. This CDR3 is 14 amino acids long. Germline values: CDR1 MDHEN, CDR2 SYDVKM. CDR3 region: CASSGTGWNQPQHF.

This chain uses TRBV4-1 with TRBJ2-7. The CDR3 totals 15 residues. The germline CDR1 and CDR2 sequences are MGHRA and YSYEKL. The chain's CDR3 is CASSQVQSVDYEQYF.

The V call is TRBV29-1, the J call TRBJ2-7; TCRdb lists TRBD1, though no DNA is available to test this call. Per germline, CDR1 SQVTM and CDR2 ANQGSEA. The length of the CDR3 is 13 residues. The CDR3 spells CSVSQGISYEQYF.

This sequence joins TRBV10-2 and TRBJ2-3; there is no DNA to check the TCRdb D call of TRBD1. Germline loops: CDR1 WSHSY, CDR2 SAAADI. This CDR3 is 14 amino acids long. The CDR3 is CASSESIGGDTQYF.

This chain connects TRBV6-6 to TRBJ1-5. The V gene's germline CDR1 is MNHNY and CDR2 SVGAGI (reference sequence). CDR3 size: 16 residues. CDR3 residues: CASSHPGDQLGQPQHF.